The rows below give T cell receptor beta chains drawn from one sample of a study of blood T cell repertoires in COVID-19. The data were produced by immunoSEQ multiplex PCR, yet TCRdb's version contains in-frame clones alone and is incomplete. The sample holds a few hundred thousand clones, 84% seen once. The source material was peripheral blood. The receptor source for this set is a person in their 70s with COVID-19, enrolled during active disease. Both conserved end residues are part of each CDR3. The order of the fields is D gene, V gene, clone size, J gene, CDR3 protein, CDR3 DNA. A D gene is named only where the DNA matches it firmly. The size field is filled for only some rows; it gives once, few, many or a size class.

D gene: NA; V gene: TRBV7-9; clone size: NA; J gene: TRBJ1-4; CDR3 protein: CASSMLLGGANEKLFF; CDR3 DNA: TGTGCCAGCAGCATGCTCCTCGGGGGGGCTAATGAAAAACTGTTTTTT
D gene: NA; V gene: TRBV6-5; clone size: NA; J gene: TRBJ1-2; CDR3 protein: CASSPDNRYGYTF; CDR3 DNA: TGTGCCAGCAGTCCGGACAACCGCTATGGCTACACCTTC
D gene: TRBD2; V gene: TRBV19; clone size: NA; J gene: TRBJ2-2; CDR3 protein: CASRRTSGGPGELFF; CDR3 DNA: TGTGCCAGCAGACGGACTAGCGGGGGGCCCGGGGAGCTGTTTTTT
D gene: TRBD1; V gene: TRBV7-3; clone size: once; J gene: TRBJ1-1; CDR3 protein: CASSSTGTGANTEAFF; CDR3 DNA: TGTGCCAGCAGCTCCACCGGGACAGGGGCGAACACTGAAGCTTTCTTT
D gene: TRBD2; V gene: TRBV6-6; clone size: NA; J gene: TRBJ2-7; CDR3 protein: CASSYFVSGSEQYF; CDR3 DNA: TGTGCCAGCAGTTACTTCGTTAGCGGGAGCGAGCAGTACTTC
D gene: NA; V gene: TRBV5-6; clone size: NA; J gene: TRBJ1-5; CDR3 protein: CASSWGRNQPQHF; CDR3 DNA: TGTGCCAGCAGCTGGGGCAGGAATCAGCCCCAGCATTTT
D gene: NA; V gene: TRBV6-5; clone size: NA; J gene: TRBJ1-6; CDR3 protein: CASSYSGESPLHF; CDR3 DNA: TGTGCCAGCAGTTACTCCGGGGAATCACCCCTCCACTTT
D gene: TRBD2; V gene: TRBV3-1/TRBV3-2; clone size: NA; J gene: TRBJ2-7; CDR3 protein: CASTPTAGGNSYEQYF; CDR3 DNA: TGTGCCAGCACCCCTACAGCGGGGGGGAATTCCTACGAGCAGTACTTC
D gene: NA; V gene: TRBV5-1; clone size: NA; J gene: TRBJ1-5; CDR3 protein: CASSPDTGNQPQHF; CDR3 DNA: TGCGCCAGCAGCCCGGACACTGGCAATCAGCCCCAGCATTTT
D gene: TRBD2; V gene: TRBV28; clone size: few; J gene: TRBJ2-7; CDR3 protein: CASRAGGLDEQYF; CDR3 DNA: TGTGCCAGCAGGGCGGGGGGGCTCGACGAGCAGTACTTC
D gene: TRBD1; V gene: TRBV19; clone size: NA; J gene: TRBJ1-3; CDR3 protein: CASSISPRGGGIANTIYF; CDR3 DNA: TGTGCCAGTAGTATCTCCCCCAGAGGAGGGGGCATCGCAAACACCATATATTTT
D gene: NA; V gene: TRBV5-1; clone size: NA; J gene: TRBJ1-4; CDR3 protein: CASSFDSINEKLFF; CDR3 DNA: TGCGCCAGCAGCTTCGACAGCATTAATGAAAAACTGTTTTTT
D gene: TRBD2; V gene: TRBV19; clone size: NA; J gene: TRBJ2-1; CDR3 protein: CASMGLAGNNEQFF; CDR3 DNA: TGTGCCAGTATGGGACTAGCGGGGAACAATGAGCAGTTCTTC
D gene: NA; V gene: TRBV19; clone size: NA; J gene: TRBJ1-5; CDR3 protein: CASSMWANQPQHF; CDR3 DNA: TGTGCCAGTAGTATGTGGGCAAATCAGCCCCAGCATTTT
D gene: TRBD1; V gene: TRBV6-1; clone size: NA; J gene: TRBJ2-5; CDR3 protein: CASSEGGGQGTETQYF; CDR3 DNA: TGTGCCAGCAGTGAGGGGGGGGGACAGGGTACGGAGACCCAGTACTTC
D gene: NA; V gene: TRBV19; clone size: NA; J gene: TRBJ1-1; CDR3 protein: CASSPTAIGNTEAFF; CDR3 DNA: TGTGCCAGTAGTCCAACCGCGATCGGGAACACTGAAGCTTTCTTT
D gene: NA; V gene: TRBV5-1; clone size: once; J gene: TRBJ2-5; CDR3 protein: CASSSGGKQETQYF; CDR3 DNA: TGCGCCAGCAGCTCTGGAGGGAAACAAGAGACCCAGTACTTC
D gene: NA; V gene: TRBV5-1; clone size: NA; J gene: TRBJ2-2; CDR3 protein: CASSLVVSGTYTGELFF; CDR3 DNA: TGCGCCAGCAGCTTGGTGGTTTCAGGGACTTACACCGGGGAGCTGTTTTTT
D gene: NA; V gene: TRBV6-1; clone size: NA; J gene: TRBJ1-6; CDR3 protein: CASSEARGHHFYNSPLHF; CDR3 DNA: TGTGCCAGCAGTGAAGCCAGGGGACACCATTTCTATAATTCACCCCTCCACTTT
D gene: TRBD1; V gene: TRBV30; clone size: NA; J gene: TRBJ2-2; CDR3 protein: CAWSVHTGGNTGELFF; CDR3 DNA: TGTGCCTGGAGTGTACACACAGGGGGGAACACCGGGGAGCTGTTTTTT
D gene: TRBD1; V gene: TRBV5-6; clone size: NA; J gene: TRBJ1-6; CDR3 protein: CASSLLGQGGSYNSPLHF; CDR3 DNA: TGTGCCAGCAGCCTACTCGGACAGGGGGGCTCCTATAATTCACCCCTCCACTTT
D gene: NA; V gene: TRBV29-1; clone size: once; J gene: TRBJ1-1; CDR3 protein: CSATRGTEAFF; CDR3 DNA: TGCAGTGCTACAAGAGGCACTGAAGCTTTCTTT
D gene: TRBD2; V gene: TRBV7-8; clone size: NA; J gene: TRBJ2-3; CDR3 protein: CASSSRLAPTDTQYF; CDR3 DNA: TGTGCCAGCAGCTCCCGACTAGCCCCCACAGATACGCAGTATTTT
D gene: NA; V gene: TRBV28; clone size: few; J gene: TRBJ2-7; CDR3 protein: CASSPGGVGEQYF; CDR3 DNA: TGTGCCAGCAGCCCGGGCGGGGTCGGCGAGCAGTACTTC
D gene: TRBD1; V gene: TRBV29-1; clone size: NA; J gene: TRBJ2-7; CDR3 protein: CSVGQGSLQYF; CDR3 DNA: TGCAGCGTGGGACAGGGATCCCTGCAGTACTTC
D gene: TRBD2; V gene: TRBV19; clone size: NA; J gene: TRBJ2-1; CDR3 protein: CASSMTSGFTYNEQFF; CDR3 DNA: TGTGCCAGTAGTATGACTAGCGGCTTTACCTACAATGAGCAGTTCTTC
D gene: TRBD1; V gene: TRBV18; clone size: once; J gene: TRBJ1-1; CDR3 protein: CASSPRQGADEAFF; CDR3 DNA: TGTGCCAGCTCACCCCGACAGGGGGCTGATGAAGCTTTCTTT
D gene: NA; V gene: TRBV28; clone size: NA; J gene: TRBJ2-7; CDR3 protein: CASSGSLELGEQYF; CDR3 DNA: TGTGCCAGCAGTGGGTCTTTAGAGCTAGGTGAGCAGTACTTC
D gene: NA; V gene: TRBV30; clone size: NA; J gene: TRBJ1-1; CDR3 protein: CAWSVGVNTEAFF; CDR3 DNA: TGTGCCTGGAGTGTAGGGGTGAACACTGAAGCTTTCTTT
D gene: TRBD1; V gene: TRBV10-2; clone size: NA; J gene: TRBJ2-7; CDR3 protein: CASSSPEDRGRLWGYEQYF; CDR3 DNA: TGCGCCAGCAGCTCCCCGGAGGACAGGGGGCGCTTATGGGGCTACGAGCAGTACTTC
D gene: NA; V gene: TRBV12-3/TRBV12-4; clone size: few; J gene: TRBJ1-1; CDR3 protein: CASSLAADTEAFF; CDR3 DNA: TGTGCCAGCAGCCTGGCGGCCGACACTGAAGCTTTCTTT
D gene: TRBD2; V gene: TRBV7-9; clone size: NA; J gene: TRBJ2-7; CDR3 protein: CASSGLAGGRSAYEQYF; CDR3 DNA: TGTGCCAGCAGCGGTCTAGCGGGGGGGCGTTCGGCCTACGAGCAGTACTTC